This T cell receptor beta chain comes out of a study of blood T cell repertoires in COVID-19. Original processing notes: The authors estimated nucleated cell counts from reference gene primer amplification. TCRdb keeps only in-frame clones here, not all; method: immunoSEQ multiplex PCR. That table supplies the V and J calls and clone size; D and trimming were determined from the DNA. The data hold about 100,000 clones, with 70% to 90% observed a single time. This CDR3 comprises 13 residues. Looked up from germline, CDR1 is LGHDT and CDR2 is YNNKEL (reference sequence). The germline V and J ends were trimmed by 6 bases and 4 bases, with 12 bases remaining between them.

This TCR derives from a woman aged 55-70 years with acute or convalescent COVID-19. The sequenced sample was peripheral blood. The chain combines TRBV3-1 (or the pseudogene TRBV3-2) with TRBJ1-1; tentatively, D is TRBD1 (6 bases). CDR3 loop: CASRRLQGTEAFF. The CDR3 region has the DNA TGTGCCAGCAGACGATTACAGGGCACTGAAGCTTTCTTT.